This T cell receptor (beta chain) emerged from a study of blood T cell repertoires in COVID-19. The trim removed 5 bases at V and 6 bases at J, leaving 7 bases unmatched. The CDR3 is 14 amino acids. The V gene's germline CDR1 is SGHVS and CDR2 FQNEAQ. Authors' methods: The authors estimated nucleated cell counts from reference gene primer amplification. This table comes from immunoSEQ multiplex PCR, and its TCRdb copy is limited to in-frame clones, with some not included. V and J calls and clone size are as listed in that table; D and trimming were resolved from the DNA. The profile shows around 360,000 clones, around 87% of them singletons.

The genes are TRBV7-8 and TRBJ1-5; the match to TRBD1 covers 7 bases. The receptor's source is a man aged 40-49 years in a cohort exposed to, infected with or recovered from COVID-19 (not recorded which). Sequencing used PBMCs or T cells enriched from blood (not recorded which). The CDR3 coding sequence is TGTGCCAGCAGCGCTCGGGACAGTCTTCAGCCCCAGCATTTT. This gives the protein CASSARDSLQPQHF. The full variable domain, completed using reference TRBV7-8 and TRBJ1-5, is GAGVSQSPRYKVAKRGQDVALRCDPISGHVSLFWYQQALGQGPEFLTYFQNEAQLDKSGLPSDRFFAERPEGSVSTLKIQRTQQEDSAVYLCASSARDSLQPQHFGDGTRLSIL.